Detailed here is one T cell receptor (beta chain). The source of the sample is a study of Ad26.COV2.S vaccination and SARS-CoV-2 variants. For the study at large: Donor was assigned to the Ad26.COV2.S arm of trial COV1001. Administration of Ad26.COV2.S was intramuscular, either once or twice 56 days apart.

This CDR3 region has 14 residues. The V gene's germline CDR1 is SGHDT and CDR2 YYEEEE. V was shortened by 4 bases and J by 7 bases, with 12 bases between the two germline ends. Treatment described: roughly 19 received Ad26.COV2.S at low or high dose, single or two shots; roughly five received placebo; per-sample allocation not given. The investigators took samples on day 63 after the first vaccine or placebo injection. Method: immunoSEQ multiplex PCR; TCRdb's copy keeps in-frame clones and lacks some. The sample lists about 460,000 clones; roughly nine tenths were seen once. The sequenced sample was peripheral blood, obtained in a trial of Ad26.COV2.S vaccine versus placebo. This chain connects TRBV5-6 to TRBJ1-6; perhaps TRBD1 as D (5 bases). The TCR originated in a person between 18 and 59 years old who received the Ad26.COV2.S COVID-19 vaccine or a placebo. The chain's CDR3 is CASSIGAGNSPLHF. The DNA of the CDR3 is TGTGCCAGCAGCATCGGAGCAGGGAATTCACCCCTCCACTTT. Based on the CDR3 plus reference TRBV5-6 and TRBJ1-6, the full variable domain is DAGVTQSPTHLIKTRGQQVTLRCSPKSGHDTVSWYQQALGQGPQFIFQYYEEEERQRGNFPDRFSGHQFPNYSSELNVNALLLGDSALYLCASSIGAGNSPLHFGNGTRLTVT.